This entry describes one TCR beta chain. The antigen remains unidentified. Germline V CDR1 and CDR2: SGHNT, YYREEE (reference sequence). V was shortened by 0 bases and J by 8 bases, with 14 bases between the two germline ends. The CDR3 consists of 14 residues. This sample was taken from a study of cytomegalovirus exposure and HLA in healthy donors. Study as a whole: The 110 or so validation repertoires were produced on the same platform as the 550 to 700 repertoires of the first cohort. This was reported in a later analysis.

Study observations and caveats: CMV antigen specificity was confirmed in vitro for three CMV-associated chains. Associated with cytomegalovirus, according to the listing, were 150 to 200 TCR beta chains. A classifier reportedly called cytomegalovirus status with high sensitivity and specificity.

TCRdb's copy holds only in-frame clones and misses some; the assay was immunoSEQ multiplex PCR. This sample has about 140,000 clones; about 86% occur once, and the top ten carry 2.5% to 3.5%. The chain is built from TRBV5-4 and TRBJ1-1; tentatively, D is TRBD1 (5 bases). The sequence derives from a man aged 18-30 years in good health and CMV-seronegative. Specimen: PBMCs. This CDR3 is CASSLGGETREAFF. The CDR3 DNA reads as TGTGCCAGCAGCTTGGGGGGGGAGACGAGGGAAGCTTTCTTT.